The rows below give T cell receptor beta chains drawn from one sample of a study of cytomegalovirus exposure and HLA in healthy donors. TCRdb's table, derived via immunoSEQ multiplex PCR, lists solely in-frame clones and lacks some. The sample yields more than 150,000 clones, approximately 84% seen once. The sequencing sample was made of PBMCs. The source of these receptors is a girl under three years old in good health and CMV-seronegative. Both conserved end residues are part of each CDR3. Each record gives: J gene, D gene, V gene, clone size, CDR3 protein, CDR3 DNA. The D gene is left open where the match is weak. Size is stated for part of the rows, as once, few or many counts, or as a class when the clone is expanded.

>TRBJ2-7|-|TRBV7-6|-
CASSLEVGRGSYEQYF
TGTGCCAGCAGCTTAGAGGTCGGGCGGGGCTCCTACGAGCAGTACTTC
>TRBJ2-1|TRBD2|TRBV7-9|-
CASTHPWEGHNEQFF
TGTGCCAGCACCCACCCGTGGGAGGGCCACAATGAGCAGTTCTTC
>TRBJ2-7|TRBD2|TRBV4-2|once
CASSQEWVLTSGYRPYEQYF
TGTGCCAGCAGCCAAGAATGGGTGCTGACTAGCGGGTATCGTCCGTACGAGCAGTACTTC
>TRBJ2-3|-|TRBV5-1|once
CASSLVGRSGPGGDTQYF
TGCGCCAGCAGCTTGGTGGGACGTAGCGGACCAGGGGGAGATACGCAGTATTTT
>TRBJ1-2|-|TRBV6-4|-
CASRPTGRDGYTF
TGTGCCAGCAGGCCCACGGGGAGGGATGGCTACACCTTC
>TRBJ1-5|-|TRBV19|-
CASSMGRGSQPQHF
TGTGCCAGTAGTATGGGCAGGGGATCACAGCCCCAGCATTTT
>TRBJ2-3|TRBD2|TRBV7-9|once
CASSPSGGATFTDTQYF
TGTGCCAGCAGCCCAAGCGGGGGGGCGACGTTCACAGATACGCAGTATTTT
>TRBJ2-6|-|TRBV9|-
CASSQLPGANVLTF
TGTGCCAGCAGTCAACTACCCGGGGCCAACGTCCTGACTTTC
>TRBJ2-1|-|TRBV5-1|-
CASSSMPGQVNEQFF
TGCGCCAGCAGCAGCATGCCGGGACAAGTCAATGAGCAGTTCTTC
>TRBJ2-5|TRBD1|TRBV25-1|once
CASSESAGTGGETQYF
TGTGCCAGCAGTGAATCTGCTGGGACAGGGGGGGAGACCCAGTACTTC
>TRBJ2-2|-|TRBV5-4|-
CASSLVLDSHTGELFF
TGTGCCAGCAGCTTGGTTCTGGACAGTCACACCGGGGAGCTGTTTTTT
>TRBJ2-7|TRBD2|TRBV7-2|-
CASSLATSGSSYEQYF
TGTGCCAGCAGCTTAGCCACTAGCGGGAGCTCCTACGAGCAGTACTTC
>TRBJ1-3|-|TRBV30|-
CAYPKGAGNTIYF
TGTGCCTACCCGAAGGGGGCTGGAAACACCATATATTTT
>TRBJ2-1|-|TRBV4-3|-
CASSQDRVYNEQFF
TGCGCCAGCAGCCAAGATCGCGTCTACAATGAGCAGTTCTTC
>TRBJ1-1|-|TRBV5-4|few
CASSLGGGNTEAFF
TGTGCCAGCAGCTTGGGCGGGGGGAACACTGAAGCTTTCTTT
>TRBJ1-5|TRBD1|TRBV25-1|-
CASSETGDRGNQPQHF
TGTGCCAGCAGTGAAACCGGGGACAGGGGTAATCAGCCCCAGCATTTT
>TRBJ2-3|TRBD2|TRBV7-8|-
CASSFTGTSGFSTDTQYF
TGTGCCAGCAGCTTTACCGGGACTAGCGGTTTTAGCACAGATACGCAGTATTTT
>TRBJ1-4|-|TRBV19|once
CASSTDRTNEKLFF
TGTGCCAGTAGTACTGACAGGACCAATGAAAAACTGTTTTTT
>TRBJ2-7|-|TRBV5-5|-
CASSFSTEHLYYEQYF
TGTGCCAGCAGCTTCTCCACAGAACATCTATACTACGAGCAGTACTTC
>TRBJ2-2|TRBD1|TRBV5-1|-
CASSGGTGRTGELFF
TGCGCCAGCAGCGGCGGGACAGGGAGGACCGGGGAGCTGTTTTTT